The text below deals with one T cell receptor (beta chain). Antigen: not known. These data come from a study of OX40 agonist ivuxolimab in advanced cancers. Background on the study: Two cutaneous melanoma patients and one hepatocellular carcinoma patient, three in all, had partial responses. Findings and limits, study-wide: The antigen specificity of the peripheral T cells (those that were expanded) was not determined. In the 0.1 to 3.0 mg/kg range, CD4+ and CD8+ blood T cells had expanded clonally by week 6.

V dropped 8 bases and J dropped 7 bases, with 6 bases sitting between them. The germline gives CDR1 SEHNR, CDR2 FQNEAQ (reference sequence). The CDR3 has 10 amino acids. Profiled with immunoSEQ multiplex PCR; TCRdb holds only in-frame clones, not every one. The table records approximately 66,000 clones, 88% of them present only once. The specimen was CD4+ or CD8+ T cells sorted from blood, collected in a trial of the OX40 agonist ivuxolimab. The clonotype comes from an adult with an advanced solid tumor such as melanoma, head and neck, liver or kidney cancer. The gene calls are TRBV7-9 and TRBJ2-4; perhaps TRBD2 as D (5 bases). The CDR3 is CASPGNIQYF. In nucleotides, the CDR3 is TGTGCCAGCCCGGGGAACATTCAGTACTTC.